A single sample is the source of the 29 T cell receptor beta chains below, sequenced in a study of cytomegalovirus exposure and HLA in healthy donors. 13 Jbeta primers and 60 Vbeta primers were used for the PCR. Data came from immunoSEQ multiplex PCR; TCRdb stores just in-frame clones and leaves some out. This sample yields some 190,000 clones, of which 76% are seen a single time; around 1.5% belongs to the top ten. Sequencing was performed on PBMCs. The receptors come from a man aged 18-30 years in good health and CMV-seronegative.

The chain carries TRBV6-5 and TRBJ1-4; possibly TRBD1 for D (5 bases). Between the trimmed V and J ends, which lost 9 bases and 7 bases, there was a span of 15 bases. Germline V CDR1 and CDR2: MNHEY, SVGAGI. The CDR3 has 13 amino acids. The CDR3 sequence: CASLQAVGEKLFF. The CDR3 nucleotides are TGTGCCAGTTTACAGGCGGTGGGTGAAAAACTGTTTTTT.

The chain recombines TRBV10-3 with TRBJ1-6; 9 bases are a match to TRBD1. The germline V gene has CDR1 ENHRY and CDR2 SYGVKD. The CDR3 totals 13 residues. With V trimmed by 7 bases and J by 8 bases, 3 bases remained unmatched. The CDR3 DNA sequence: TGTGCCATCACCAGGACAGGGGATTCACCCCTCCACTTT. Translating it yields CAITRTGDSPLHF.

The chain's CDR3 is CASSDWTGLGNQPQHF. The CDR3, as DNA: TGTGCCAGCAGTGACTGGACAGGGTTGGGCAATCAGCCCCAGCATTTT. This sequence joins TRBV6-1 and TRBJ1-5, with 8 bases lining up with TRBD1. CDR3 length equals 16 residues. V dropped 3 bases and J dropped 2; count of bases not matched to a gene: 6. From germline, CDR1 is MNHNS and CDR2 SASEGT.

This clone was seen once. The chain employs TRBV7-2 and TRBJ1-4; a possible D gene is TRBD1 (6 bases). The germline V gene has CDR1 SGHTA and CDR2 FQGNSA. Trimming took 8 bases from V and 7 from J, leaving 14 bases between them. The CDR3 consists of 13 residues. CDR3 amino acids: CASAWGGGEKLFF. Written as DNA, the CDR3 is TGTGCCAGCGCGTGGGGGGGCGGTGAAAAACTGTTTTTT.

V is TRBV27 and J is TRBJ2-1, with 11 bases identical to TRBD2. Germline CDR1 and CDR2: MNHEY and SMNVEV (reference sequence). CDR3 size: 14 residues. The V gene end was trimmed by 5 bases and the J gene end by 9 bases; junction bases not matched to a gene: 6. CDR3 in DNA: TGTGCCAGCAGTCAGACTAGCGGGGAAGGTGAGCAGTTCTTC. It codes for CASSQTSGEGEQFF.

V usage is TRBV10-3 and J usage is TRBJ2-2; 11 bases agree with TRBD2. Germline CDR1 ENHRY, CDR2 SYGVKD. The CDR3 contains 21 residues. J was trimmed by 2 bases and V by 7 bases; bases with no gene match: 21. CDR3 region: CAITDPVPTSGGAPNTGELFF. CDR3 coding DNA: TGTGCCATCACCGACCCGGTCCCCACTAGCGGGGGTGCTCCAAACACCGGGGAGCTGTTTTTT.

This sequence joins TRBV5-4 and TRBJ1-2, with TRBD1 identical over 10 bases. CDR3 length equals 16 residues. Germline V gives CDR1 SGHNT, CDR2 YYREEE (reference sequence). The trim removed 6 bases at V and 8 bases at J, leaving 16 bases unmatched. Written as DNA, the CDR3 is TGTGCCAGCATCCCGGGGGACAGGGGAATAGGGTACGGCTACACCTTC. Translating it yields CASIPGDRGIGYGYTF. The full variable domain, rest sourced from reference TRBV5-4 and TRBJ1-2, is ETGVTQSPTHLIKTRGQQVTLRCSSQSGHNTVSWYQQALGQGPQFIFQYYREEENGRGNFPPRFSGLQFPNYSSELNVNALELDDSALYLCASIPGDRGIGYGYTFGSGTRLTVV.

This chain connects TRBV9 to TRBJ2-7; possible D gene TRBD1, 5 bases. This CDR3 contains 14 residues. Trimming left V 3 bases short and J 5 bases short, with 15 bases between. In germline, CDR1 is SGDLS, CDR2 YYNGEE. The CDR3 protein is CASSGRQNINEQYF. The CDR3 coding sequence is TGTGCCAGCAGCGGTAGACAGAATATCAACGAGCAGTACTTC. Together with reference TRBV9 and TRBJ2-7, the CDR3 gives the full variable domain: DSGVTQTPKHLITATGQRVTLRCSPRSGDLSVYWYQQSLDQGLQFLIQYYNGEERAKGNILERFSAQQFPDLHSELNLSSLELGDSALYFCASSGRQNINEQYFGPGTRLTVT.

This chain joins TRBV9 and TRBJ2-7; 8 bases match TRBD2. The CDR3 has 15 residues. Germline V gives CDR1 SGDLS, CDR2 YYNGEE. After removal of 4 bases from V and 2 bases from J, the junction contained 8 bases not matched to a gene. CDR3 residues: CASSPRGAGTYEQYF. The CDR3 nucleotides are TGTGCCAGCAGCCCGCGGGGGGCGGGAACCTACGAGCAGTACTTC. Full variable domain (outside the CDR3, taken from reference TRBV9 and TRBJ2-7): DSGVTQTPKHLITATGQRVTLRCSPRSGDLSVYWYQQSLDQGLQFLIQYYNGEERAKGNILERFSAQQFPDLHSELNLSSLELGDSALYFCASSPRGAGTYEQYFGPGTRLTVT.

The chain links TRBV14 to TRBJ2-3, with D unresolved. The CDR3 runs to 15 residues. Trimming stripped 2 bases from V and 3 bases from J, with 12 bases between. CDR1 and CDR2 from the germline V gene are SGHDN and FVKESK. The CDR3 is CASSQLRPGTDTQYF. The CDR3 region has the DNA TGTGCCAGCAGCCAACTTAGGCCCGGGACAGATACGCAGTATTTT.

This chain connects TRBV11-2 to TRBJ2-3; 9 bases line up with TRBD2. Germline-derived CDR1 and CDR2 are SGHAT and FQNNGV. This CDR3 contains 17 residues. V was clipped by 1 base and J by 0 bases; unmatched bases: 5. CDR3 sequence: CASSLGRLAGSTDTQYF. The CDR3 DNA follows: TGTGCCAGCAGCTTAGGTCGGCTAGCGGGGAGCACAGATACGCAGTATTTT.

The chain links TRBV5-1 to TRBJ1-1, with a possible D match to TRBD1 (6 bases). Germline lookup yields CDR1 SGHRS and CDR2 YFSETQ. Between the trimmed V and J ends, which lost 2 bases and 6 bases, there was a span of 11 bases. This CDR3 has 13 residues. The CDR3 is CASSFRKGAEAFF. In nucleotides, the CDR3 is TGCGCCAGCAGCTTTAGGAAGGGGGCTGAAGCTTTCTTT.

The chain links TRBV9 to TRBJ2-1, with 10 bases that match TRBD2. The CDR3 consists of 16 residues. Germline CDR1 SGDLS, CDR2 YYNGEE. The trim removed 0 bases at V and 7 bases at J, leaving 7 bases unmatched. CDR3 DNA: TGTGCCAGCAGCGTAGGTTGGGCTAGCGGGGGAAATGAGCAGTTCTTC. Its translation: CASSVGWASGGNEQFF.

The chain has TRBV2 and TRBJ1-5; no firm D call. The CDR3 runs 14 residues. V was shortened by 4 bases and J by 3 bases, with 10 bases between the two germline ends. In germline, CDR1 is SNHLY, CDR2 FYNNEI. The CDR3 protein is CASSGADHNQPQHF. For the CDR3, the DNA is TGTGCCAGCAGTGGGGCAGACCACAATCAGCCCCAGCATTTT.

The V call is TRBV5-4, the J call TRBJ2-5, with TRBD2 identical over 8 bases. V lost 2 bases to trimming and J lost 5 bases; unmatched junction nucleotides: 5. The CDR3 spans 14 residues. Germline assignment: CDR1 SGHNT and CDR2 YYREEE (reference sequence). CDR3 DNA sequence: TGTGCCAGCAGCTTCGGGGGGGAGTGGGAGACCCAGTACTTC. This codes for CASSFGGEWETQYF.

This chain links TRBV29-1 with TRBJ2-2, with TRBD2 as a possible D gene (5 bases). Per the germline V gene, CDR1 is SQVTM and CDR2 is ANQGSEA. The CDR3 has 11 residues. V was pared by 6 bases and J by 6 bases, with 8 bases between. This chain's CDR3 is CSVEVAGELFF. CDR3 bases: TGCAGCGTGGAGGTCGCCGGGGAGCTGTTTTTT.

The chain carries TRBV10-3 and TRBJ2-7, with TRBD1 matching over 7 bases. This CDR3 is built from 12 residues. CDR1 and CDR2 (germline): ENHRY, SYGVKD. V lost 10 bases to trimming and J lost 2 bases; unmatched junction nucleotides: 5. The CDR3 is CATRTGTYEQYF. CDR3 DNA sequence: TGTGCCACCCGGACAGGTACCTACGAGCAGTACTTC.

This chain connects TRBV27 to TRBJ2-7, with TRBD1 matching 9 bases. CDR3 size: 17 residues. The trim removed 5 bases at V and 1 base at J, leaving 12 bases unmatched. Germline lookup yields CDR1 MNHEY and CDR2 SMNVEV (reference sequence). The CDR3 region is CASSLQTGGAGSYEQYF. In DNA, the CDR3 is TGTGCCAGCAGTCTCCAAACAGGGGGCGCAGGGTCCTACGAGCAGTACTTC.

The chain has TRBV11-3 and TRBJ1-1, with D perhaps matching TRBD1 (6 bases). CDR3 length: 15 residues. CDR1 is SGHNT and CDR2 is YENEEA in the germline V gene. V lost 5 bases, J lost 1 base, and 14 bases lay in between. The CDR3 protein is CASSGSGVSNTEAFF. In DNA form, the CDR3 reads TGTGCCAGCAGCGGCTCAGGGGTCTCGAACACTGAAGCTTTCTTT.

V is TRBV5-1 and J is TRBJ1-4; D is unclear. This CDR3 spans 14 amino acids. Per germline, CDR1 SGHRS and CDR2 YFSETQ. V was trimmed by 0 bases and J by 5 bases, leaving 8 bases between them. CDR3 DNA: TGCGCCAGCAGCTTGGCCAGATCAAATGAAAAACTGTTTTTT. Translation: CASSLARSNEKLFF.

V and J are TRBV30 and TRBJ1-2; 9 bases align to TRBD1. This CDR3 region has 13 residues. J was trimmed by 6 bases and V by 3 bases; bases with no gene match: 5. Per germline, CDR1 GTSNPN and CDR2 SVGIG (reference sequence). CDR3 in amino acids: CAWSADRGNGYTF. CDR3 DNA: TGTGCCTGGAGCGCGGACAGGGGAAATGGCTACACCTTC. Combining the CDR3 with reference TRBV30 and TRBJ1-2 gives the whole variable domain SQTIHQWPATLVQPVGSPLSLECTVEGTSNPNLYWYRQAAGRGLQLLFYSVGIGQISSEVPQNLSASRPQDRQFILSSKKLLLSDSGFYLCAWSADRGNGYTFGSGTRLTVV.

V gene TRBV11-2 combines with J gene TRBJ1-4, with a possible D match to TRBD1 (6 bases). Between the trimmed V and J ends, which lost 1 base and 5 bases, there was a span of 8 bases. Germline values: CDR1 SGHAT, CDR2 FQNNGV. The CDR3 is made up of 14 amino acids. This CDR3 reads CASSLAGVNEKLFF. The CDR3 coding sequence is TGTGCCAGCAGCTTAGCAGGGGTAAATGAAAAACTGTTTTTT.

This chain connects TRBV5-1 to TRBJ1-4; tentatively, D is TRBD1 (6 bases). The germline V and J ends were trimmed by 3 bases and 7 bases, with 16 bases remaining between them. From germline, CDR1 is SGHRS and CDR2 YFSETQ. The CDR3 has 15 amino acids. DNA for the CDR3: TGCGCCAGCAGCTCCCTACAGGGTTTGGGTGAAAAACTGTTTTTT. This translates into CASSSLQGLGEKLFF.

The chain uses TRBV7-2 and TRBJ1-5, with 7 nucleotides matching TRBD1. Germline V CDR1 and CDR2: SGHTA, FQGNSA. Losses at the gene ends were 4 bases for V and 3 bases for J; bases not matched to a gene: 3. The CDR3 spans 14 residues. The CDR3 sequence is CASSSGQFNQPQHF. The CDR3 coding sequence is TGTGCCAGCAGCTCGGGACAGTTCAATCAGCCCCAGCATTTT.

In its sample, this clone was seen a few times. This chain connects TRBV5-6 to TRBJ2-2; possibly TRBD2 for D (5 bases). Germline V gene sequence: CDR1 SGHDT, CDR2 YYEEEE. V dropped 0 bases and J dropped 6 bases, with 15 bases sitting between them. The CDR3 is made up of 16 amino acids. The CDR3, as DNA: TGTGCCAGCAGCTTGGCCGGAGGTGGTGTCGCCGGGGAGCTGTTTTTT. Its translation: CASSLAGGGVAGELFF.

V is TRBV5-1 and J is TRBJ1-3; TRBD1 might be the D (6 bases). The germline V gene has CDR1 SGHRS and CDR2 YFSETQ. The germline V and J ends were trimmed by 0 bases and 2 bases, with 12 bases remaining between them. The CDR3 spans 16 residues. The chain's CDR3 is CASSLEPQGTGNTIYF. CDR3 DNA: TGCGCCAGCAGCTTGGAGCCCCAGGGGACTGGAAACACCATATATTTT.

The CDR3 loop reads CASSWRGTGSYEQYF. The CDR3 nucleotides read TGTGCCAGCAGCTGGCGGGGGACAGGGTCCTACGAGCAGTACTTC. V gene TRBV5-6 combines with J gene TRBJ2-7; 9 positions match TRBD1. Trimming removed 3 bases from V and 1 base from J; junction bases left unmatched: 5. This CDR3 has 15 amino acids. Germline CDR1 reads SGHDT; CDR2 reads YYEEEE.

The CDR3 coding sequence is TGTGCCACCAGCAGAGATTGGACAGGGGACTATGGCTACACCTTC. Translated, it gives CATSRDWTGDYGYTF. This chain joins TRBV15 and TRBJ1-2; TRBD1 aligns across 9 bases. The trim removed 0 bases at V and 3 bases at J, leaving 2 bases unmatched. The CDR3 contains 15 residues. Looked up from germline, CDR1 is LNHNV and CDR2 is YYDKDF (reference sequence).

This rearrangement joins TRBV11-2 to TRBJ2-7; weak D call: TRBD1 (6 bases). The V gene's germline CDR1 is SGHAT and CDR2 FQNNGV. V was clipped by 3 bases and J by 4 bases, with 13 bases between them. The CDR3 totals 14 residues. The DNA of the CDR3 is TGTGCCAGCAGCTTTTGGGGGCGACGGTACGAGCAGTACTTC. Protein sequence: CASSFWGRRYEQYF.